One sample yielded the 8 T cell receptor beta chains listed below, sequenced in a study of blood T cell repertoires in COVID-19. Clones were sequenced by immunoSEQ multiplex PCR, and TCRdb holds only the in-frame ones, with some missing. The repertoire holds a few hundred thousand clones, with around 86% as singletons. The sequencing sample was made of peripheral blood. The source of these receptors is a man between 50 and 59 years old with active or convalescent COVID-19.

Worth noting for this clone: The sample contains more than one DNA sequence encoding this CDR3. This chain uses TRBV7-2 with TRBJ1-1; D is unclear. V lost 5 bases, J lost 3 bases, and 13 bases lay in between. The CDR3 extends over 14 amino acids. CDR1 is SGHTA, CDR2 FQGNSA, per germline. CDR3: CASSLGREYTEAFF. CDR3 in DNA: TGTGCCAGCAGCCTAGGACGGGAGTACACTGAAGCTTTCTTT.

CDR3 bases: TGTGCCAGCAGCCGCGGCGGGGGAAACACCATATATTTT. It codes for CASSRGGGNTIYF. The chain couples TRBV7-3 to TRBJ1-3, with unresolved D. The germline V and J ends were trimmed by 5 bases and 4 bases, with 9 bases remaining between them. Per germline, CDR1 SGHTA and CDR2 FQGTGA. The CDR3 has 13 residues.

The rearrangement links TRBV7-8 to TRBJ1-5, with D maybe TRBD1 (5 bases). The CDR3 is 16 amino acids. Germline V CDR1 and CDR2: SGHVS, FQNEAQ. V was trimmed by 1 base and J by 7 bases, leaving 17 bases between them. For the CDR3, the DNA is TGTGCCAGCAGCTTAGATCGTTGGCAGGGAGGACAGCCCCAGCATTTT. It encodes CASSLDRWQGGQPQHF.

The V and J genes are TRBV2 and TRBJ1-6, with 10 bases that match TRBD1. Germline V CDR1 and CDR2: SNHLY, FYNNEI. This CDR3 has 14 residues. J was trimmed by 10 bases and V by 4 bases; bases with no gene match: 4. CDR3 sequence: CASSGTGGRSPLHF. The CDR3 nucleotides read TGTGCCAGCAGTGGGACAGGGGGGAGATCACCCCTCCACTTT.

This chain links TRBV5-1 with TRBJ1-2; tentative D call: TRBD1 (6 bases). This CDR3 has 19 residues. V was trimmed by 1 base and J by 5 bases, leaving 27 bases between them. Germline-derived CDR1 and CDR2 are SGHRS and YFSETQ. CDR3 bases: TGCGCCAGCAGCTTGAGCCCGGCGGCAGGGGTGTCCAGTTCTTATGGCTACACCTTC. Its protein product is CASSLSPAAGVSSSYGYTF.

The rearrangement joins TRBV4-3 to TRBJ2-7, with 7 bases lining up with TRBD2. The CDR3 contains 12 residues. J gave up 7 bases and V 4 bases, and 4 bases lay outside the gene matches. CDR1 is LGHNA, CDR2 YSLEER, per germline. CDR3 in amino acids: CASSPQGGEQYF. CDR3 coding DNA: TGCGCCAGCAGCCCTCAGGGAGGGGAGCAGTACTTC.

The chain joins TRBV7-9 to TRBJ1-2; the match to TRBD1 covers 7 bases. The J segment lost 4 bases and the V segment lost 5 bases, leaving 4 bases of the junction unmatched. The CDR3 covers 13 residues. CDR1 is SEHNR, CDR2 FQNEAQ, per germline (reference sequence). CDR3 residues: CASSLQGSYGYTF. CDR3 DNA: TGTGCCAGCAGCCTACAGGGGAGCTATGGCTACACCTTC.

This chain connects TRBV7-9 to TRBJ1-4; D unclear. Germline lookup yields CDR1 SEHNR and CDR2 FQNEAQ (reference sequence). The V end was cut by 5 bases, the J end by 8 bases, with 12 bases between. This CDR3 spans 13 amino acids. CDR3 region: CASSVFSEEKLFF. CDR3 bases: TGTGCCAGCAGCGTCTTTTCGGAGGAAAAACTGTTTTTT.